This T cell receptor (beta chain) was sequenced for a study of blood T cells in healthy people across ages. Study results and caveats: Roughly linearly, TCR beta diversity per million T cells fell as age increased. A greater number of naive CD4+ cells and higher diversity distinguished long-lived donors from aged donors.

Germline assignment: CDR1 MNHEY and CDR2 SMNVEV (reference sequence). The CDR3 spans 14 residues. V trimming: 3 bases; J trimming: 11 bases; junction bases outside the gene matches: 12. Researchers report isolating at least 7 million PBMCs per sample. In regard to this clonotype: Its antigen remains unknown.

It was with a sample-barcoded 5' primer and a J-beta primer mix that a second PCR of roughly 7 to 12 cycles was run. TCRdb re-analysed the 5' RACE reads in MiXCR, keeping a single row per CDR3 protein. The sample has around 1.5 million distinct CDR3 sequences, 59% seen once. Sequencing was carried out using blood. The TCR comes from a man aged 18 to 35 in good health. The chain joins TRBV27 to TRBJ2-5; TRBD2 aligns across 7 bases. CDR3 protein: CASSFSPSGFEQYF. CDR3 nucleotides: TGTGCCAGCAGTTTTAGTCCTAGCGGCTTTGAGCAGTACTTC.